The rows below give T cell receptor beta chains drawn from one sample of a study of T cells in Graves' hyperthyroidism and ophthalmopathy. TCRdb re-called the multiplex PCR reads through MiXCR, storing one row per CDR3 protein. The table lists more than 300,000 distinct CDR3 sequences, about 14% of them singletons. The sequencing input was blood. The receptors were gathered from a woman aged 25 to 45 with Graves' hyperthyroidism. The CDR3 runs from the conserved cysteine through the conserved F or W. Each record gives: D gene, J gene, V gene, clone size, CDR3 DNA, CDR3 protein. D genes are given only for firm matches. Size values are once, few and many counts, or a class for expanded clones, and some rows have none.

-,TRBJ2-1,TRBV14,-,TGTGCCAGCAGCCATCCCCTATACAATGAGCAGTTCTTC,CASSHPLYNEQFF
-,TRBJ1-5,TRBV30,many,TGTGCCTGGGGAACGGACAATCAGCCCCAGCATTTT,CAWGTDNQPQHF
-,TRBJ2-5,TRBV20-1,many,TGCAGTGCTATCAGTCAGTCCCGGGAGACCCAGTACTTC,CSAISQSRETQYF
-,TRBJ2-2,TRBV13,many,TGTGCCAGCAGGGGCACTCTGAACACCGGGGAGCTGTTTTTT,CASRGTLNTGELFF
-,TRBJ1-5,TRBV20-1,-,TGCAGTGTCACAGGGTCCTATAGCAATCAGCCCCAGCATTTT,CSVTGSYSNQPQHF
-,TRBJ2-7,TRBV5-1,-,TGCGCCAGCAGCTTGGCCGCCAATTCCTACGAGCAGTACTTC,CASSLAANSYEQYF
TRBD2,TRBJ2-1,TRBV20-1,-,TGCAGCCCTAGCGGGAGTAACGTGAATGAGCAGTTCTTC,CSPSGSNVNEQFF
-,TRBJ2-7,TRBV29-1,-,TGCAGCGTCGCGCTGGTGGGCTCTAGAATCCACGAGCAGTACTTC,CSVALVGSRIHEQYF
-,TRBJ1-2,TRBV12-3/TRBV12-4,-,TGTGCCAGCAGTTTACCGGGGACTTTTGGCTACACCTTC,CASSLPGTFGYTF
-,TRBJ2-7,TRBV5-1,few,TGCGCCAGCAGCTTGGGGCCTAGGGGCTATGTGGAGCAGTACTTC,CASSLGPRGYVEQYF
-,TRBJ2-7,TRBV14,few,TGTGCCAGCAGCCAATTCGGGGGGCGCTCCTACGAGCAGTACTTC,CASSQFGGRSYEQYF
-,TRBJ2-2,TRBV29-1,few,TGCAGCGTCCCCTGGGCTACCGGGGAGCTGTTTTTT,CSVPWATGELFF
-,TRBJ1-3,TRBV19,few,TGTGCCAGTACCCGGAGTCCTGGAAACACCATATATTTT,CASTRSPGNTIYF
-,TRBJ2-1,TRBV15,few,TGTGCCACCAGCAGTAGGCAGGGCCCCTACAATGAGCAGTTCTTC,CATSSRQGPYNEQFF
TRBD1,TRBJ2-7,TRBV6-2/TRBV6-3,-,TGTGCCAGCAGTTACCTGGACAGGGCCTACGAGCAGTACTTC,CASSYLDRAYEQYF
-,TRBJ1-2,TRBV2,many,TGTGCCAGCAGTGAAGAAGGGGCAGGCGAGGCAGGAGGCTACACCTTC,CASSEEGAGEAGGYTF
-,TRBJ1-4,TRBV10-3,many,TGTGCCATCAGTGAGAGAGTGGGAGAAAAACTGTTTTTT,CAISERVGEKLFF
-,TRBJ1-6,TRBV28,many,TGTGCCAGCACAGCAGGCAGCTCCTATAATTCACCCCTCCACTTT,CASTAGSSYNSPLHF
-,TRBJ2-3,TRBV2,many,TGTGCCAGCAAAGAGGATAGGGGCACAGATACGCAGTATTTT,CASKEDRGTDTQYF
-,TRBJ2-7,TRBV27,-,TGTGCCACCGATCCGGGACACGGAACCTACGAGCAGTACTTC,CATDPGHGTYEQYF
TRBD2,TRBJ2-1,TRBV27,many,TGTGCCAGCAGTGGGCGGACTAGCGACTACAATGAGCAGTTCTTC,CASSGRTSDYNEQFF
-,TRBJ2-7,TRBV28,many,TGTGCCAGCATTCAGACAGGGACTCAATACGAGCAGTACTTC,CASIQTGTQYEQYF
-,TRBJ2-7,TRBV7-6,-,TGTGCCAGCAGCCGGGGGAATTCCTACGAGCAGTACTTC,CASSRGNSYEQYF
-,TRBJ1-1,TRBV6-1,-,TGTGCCAGCAGTGCAGAACCGGGACATTCTCGAACTGAAGCTTTCTTT,CASSAEPGHSRTEAFF
-,TRBJ2-7,TRBV5-6,-,TGTGCCAGCAGCCGGGAAAAAGACAGGATCTACGAGCAGTACTTC,CASSREKDRIYEQYF
-,TRBJ2-1,TRBV12-3/TRBV12-4,many,TGTGCCAGCAGTCGTAGCGGAAGGAATGAGCAGTTCTTC,CASSRSGRNEQFF
-,TRBJ2-1,TRBV7-2,many,TGTGCCAGCAGCCCATTAGCGGCCAACAATGAGCAGTTCTTC,CASSPLAANNEQFF
-,TRBJ1-6,TRBV20-1,-,TGCAGTGCTAGGCCGAGGACAGCTTCACTAGATTCACCCCTCCACTTT,CSARPRTASLDSPLHF
-,TRBJ2-7,TRBV20-1,-,TGCAGTGCTAGAGAAGGCGACAGCTACGAGCAGTACTTC,CSAREGDSYEQYF
-,TRBJ1-3,TRBV29-1,few,TGCAGCGTTTTTGAGGGAATTGGAAACACCATATATTTT,CSVFEGIGNTIYF
-,TRBJ1-2,TRBV12-3/TRBV12-4,many,TGTGCCAGCAGTTCAGACAGCATAAACTATGGCTACACCTTC,CASSSDSINYGYTF
-,TRBJ1-5,TRBV6-9,few,TGTGCCAGCAGTGATTTGAAGGGAGGGGATCAGCCCCAGCATTTT,CASSDLKGGDQPQHF
-,TRBJ1-1,TRBV19,-,TGTGCCAGTGGTGAAGCTTTCTTT,CASGEAFF
-,TRBJ2-2,TRBV28,many,TGTGCCAGCGCAATTTCGGACAGAGTCATCAGAACCGGCTCCGGGGAGCTGTTTTTT,CASAISDRVIRTGSGELFF
-,TRBJ1-2,TRBV28,many,TGTGCCAGCAGTTTACGGGGGTTCGCCTACACCTTC,CASSLRGFAYTF
-,TRBJ2-7,TRBV6-1,-,TGTGCCAGCAGTGCCTCCCGGAGCGGGTTACAAAACGAGCAGTACTTC,CASSASRSGLQNEQYF